These 30 T cell receptor beta chains share one sample of origin, sequenced in a study of cytomegalovirus exposure and HLA in healthy donors. Profiled with immunoSEQ multiplex PCR; TCRdb holds only in-frame clones, not every one. The data show roughly 250,000 clones, about 90% seen once. The sequenced material came from PBMCs. These receptors were collected from a woman in her 30s in good health and CMV-seropositive.

V is TRBV27 and J is TRBJ2-3, with 8 positions matching TRBD2. The V gene end was trimmed by 6 bases and the J gene end by 0 bases; junction bases not matched to a gene: 11. CDR1 MNHEY and CDR2 SMNVEV come from the germline V gene (reference sequence). The CDR3 extends over 17 amino acids. In nucleotides, the CDR3 is TGTGCCAGCAGACCGGGAGGCGGGAGGACGAGCACAGATACGCAGTATTTT. Protein sequence: CASRPGGGRTSTDTQYF.

The chain joins TRBV7-8 to TRBJ1-2; D unresolved. Germline V gene lookup returns CDR1 SGHVS and CDR2 FQNEAQ. CDR3 length: 14 amino acids. The V gene lost 1 base and the J gene lost 2 bases, with 8 bases spanning the gap. CDR3 sequence (DNA): TGTGCCAGCAGCTTAGAGAGAGGGAACTATGGCTACACCTTC. Its translation is CASSLERGNYGYTF.

This sequence joins TRBV5-4 and TRBJ1-3, with D maybe TRBD1 (6 bases). Germline V gene lookup returns CDR1 SGHNT and CDR2 YYREEE (reference sequence). The V gene lost 4 bases and the J gene lost 4 bases, with 9 bases spanning the gap. The CDR3 is 13 residues long. The CDR3 coding sequence is TGTGCCAGCAGCGCTACAGGGGGAAACACCATATATTTT. Residues: CASSATGGNTIYF.

This clone was observed once. The same CDR3 also results from other DNA sequences found in this sample. The gene calls are TRBV20-1 and TRBJ2-5; D remains unclear. CDR3 length: 11 amino acids. Trimming stripped 5 bases from V and 2 bases from J, with 6 bases between. Germline V gives CDR1 DFQATT, CDR2 SNEGSKA (reference sequence). The CDR3 sequence: CSAQNQETQYF. CDR3 bases: TGCAGTGCTCAGAATCAAGAGACCCAGTACTTC.

The chain has TRBV11-3 and TRBJ1-1; TRBD1 matches at 8 bases. There are 16 residues in the CDR3. Germline V gene lookup returns CDR1 SGHNT and CDR2 YENEEA. V trimming: 3 bases; J trimming: 1 base; junction bases outside the gene matches: 7. The CDR3 nucleotides read TGTGCCAGCAGCTTCTCCCGGACAGGGCCGAACACTGAAGCTTTCTTT. Translated, it gives CASSFSRTGPNTEAFF.

The V and J genes are TRBV27 and TRBJ1-1; no clear D. The CDR3 loop spans 16 amino acids. Germline V lookup: CDR1 MNHEY, CDR2 SMNVEV (reference sequence). Trimming took 8 bases from V and 0 from J, leaving 19 bases between them. The DNA of the CDR3 is TGTGCCAGCCGTCCGGTTCGGGAGGACGTGAACACTGAAGCTTTCTTT. Its protein product is CASRPVREDVNTEAFF.

V and J are TRBV5-1 and TRBJ2-4; unclear D gene. Germline lookup yields CDR1 SGHRS and CDR2 YFSETQ. The V end lost 0 bases, the J end lost 6 bases, and 10 bases lay between the germline ends. The CDR3 spans 14 residues. CDR3 nucleotide sequence: TGCGCCAGCAGCTTGGGTAGCATGATAAACATTCAGTACTTC. Amino acids: CASSLGSMINIQYF.

The chain combines TRBV28 with TRBJ2-2, with a weak D call TRBD1 (5 bases). V lost 4 bases and J 5 bases, leaving 14 bases between the germline ends. CDR3 length: 15 residues. Germline CDR1 MDHEN, CDR2 SYDVKM. CDR3 bases: TGTGCCAGCAGTTGGAGAGGCAGGGTGACCGGGGAGCTGTTTTTT. Protein sequence: CASSWRGRVTGELFF.

V usage is TRBV28 and J usage is TRBJ2-7; 7 positions agree with TRBD1. The CDR3 has 14 amino acids. V was pared by 2 bases and J by 3 bases, with 4 bases of the junction left unmatched. CDR1 and CDR2 (germline): MDHEN, SYDVKM. The CDR3 coding sequence is TGTGCCAGCAGTTTAAGGGGGCTTAACTACGAGCAGTACTTC. Its protein product is CASSLRGLNYEQYF.

The V gene is TRBV18, the J gene TRBJ2-7; TRBD2 is a possible D gene (6 bases). The germline V and J ends were trimmed by 0 bases and 6 bases, with 9 bases remaining between them. This CDR3 has 13 amino acids. CDR1 KGHSH and CDR2 LQKENI come from the germline V gene. The CDR3 loop is CASSPPGGAEQYF. The CDR3 DNA follows: TGTGCCAGCTCACCACCCGGGGGTGCCGAGCAGTACTTC.

The rearrangement links TRBV4-2 to TRBJ2-5; D call uncertain. The CDR3 consists of 13 residues. The V gene's germline CDR1 is LGHNA and CDR2 YNFKEQ. Between the trimmed V and J ends, which lost 0 bases and 4 bases, there was a span of 6 bases. The CDR3 bases are TGTGCCAGCAGCCAAGATCCTCGAGAGACCCAGTACTTC. This translates into CASSQDPRETQYF.

This rearrangement joins TRBV19 to TRBJ1-4; a weak D match, TRBD1 (5 bases). CDR3 length: 16 residues. Deletions cut 2 bases from V and 5 bases from J, with 15 bases between. Looked up from germline, CDR1 is LNHDA and CDR2 is SQIVND (reference sequence). Written as DNA, the CDR3 is TGTGCCAGTAGTATAACCGGGGGGGGGTTGAATGAAAAACTGTTTTTT. This translates into CASSITGGGLNEKLFF.

This rearrangement joins TRBV19 to TRBJ2-7, with TRBD2 matching over 9 bases. Germline V gives CDR1 LNHDA, CDR2 SQIVND (reference sequence). The CDR3 is made up of 15 amino acids. Trimming at V came to 0 bases and at J to 3 bases, leaving 3 bases not matched to a gene. The CDR3 region is CASSIDNSGSYEQYF. The DNA for the CDR3 is TGTGCCAGTAGTATAGATAATAGCGGGAGCTACGAGCAGTACTTC.

V is TRBV28 and J is TRBJ2-1; possible D gene TRBD2, 6 bases. There are 16 residues in the CDR3. Trimming pared 1 base from V and 12 bases from J, leaving 22 bases between. Germline values: CDR1 MDHEN, CDR2 SYDVKM. The CDR3: CASSLSPGAPTGGQFF. The DNA of the CDR3 is TGTGCCAGCAGTTTATCACCGGGAGCTCCCACCGGGGGGCAGTTCTTC.

J is TRBJ1-2 and V is TRBV6-1; D is perhaps TRBD1 (5 bases). CDR1 is MNHNS, CDR2 SASEGT, per germline. The CDR3 runs to 12 residues. V was shortened by 3 bases and J by 7 bases, with 9 bases between the two germline ends. The CDR3: CASSEDGGGYTF. The CDR3 DNA reads TGTGCCAGCAGTGAGGACGGGGGTGGCTACACCTTC.

The J gene is TRBJ2-1, the V gene TRBV30, with 13 bases aligning to TRBD2. Per germline, CDR1 GTSNPN and CDR2 SVGIG (reference sequence). V trimming: 8 bases; J trimming: 9 bases; junction bases outside the gene matches: 7. The length of the CDR3 is 13 residues. The CDR3 is CARGTSGMGEQFF. The DNA for the CDR3 is TGTGCCCGGGGGACTAGCGGGATGGGTGAGCAGTTCTTC.

The V gene is TRBV5-1, the J gene TRBJ2-1; the D gene is possibly TRBD1 (7 bases). The length of the CDR3 is 14 residues. Germline assignment: CDR1 SGHRS and CDR2 YFSETQ. Trimming cost V 4 bases and J 2 bases, with 10 bases left between them. The CDR3 DNA sequence: TGCGCCAGCAGCCGGGGGACAGCCTACAATGAGCAGTTCTTC. It codes for CASSRGTAYNEQFF.

The rearrangement uses TRBV28 and TRBJ2-7, with TRBD2 matching 7 bases. The CDR3 spans 15 residues. V was pared by 6 bases and J by 0 bases, with 8 bases of the junction left unmatched. Germline V gene data show CDR1 as MDHEN and CDR2 as SYDVKM. The CDR3 spells CASSPGGGSSYEQYF. CDR3 in DNA: TGTGCCAGCAGCCCGGGAGGAGGGAGCTCCTACGAGCAGTACTTC.

This sequence joins TRBV7-9 and TRBJ2-7; TRBD2 matches 10 bases. V lost 6 bases to trimming and J lost 0 bases; unmatched junction nucleotides: 8. Germline loops: CDR1 SEHNR, CDR2 FQNEAQ (reference sequence). The CDR3 consists of 16 residues. The CDR3 sequence is CASRYGLADSSYEQYF. In DNA, the CDR3 is TGTGCCAGCAGATACGGACTAGCGGATAGCTCCTACGAGCAGTACTTC.

CDR3 DNA: TGTGCCAGCAGCTTGGTAGCGACGTCCTATGGCTACACCTTC. Amino acid sequence: CASSLVATSYGYTF. The rearrangement joins TRBV5-4 to TRBJ1-2, with D uncertain. The CDR3 has 14 amino acids. Trimming removed 0 bases from V and 4 bases from J, with 10 bases in between. Looked up from germline, CDR1 is SGHNT and CDR2 is YYREEE (reference sequence).

The rearrangement uses TRBV2 and TRBJ2-5; 9 positions match TRBD2. CDR1 and CDR2 from the germline V gene are SNHLY and FYNNEI. J was trimmed by 5 bases and V by 5 bases; bases with no gene match: 9. The CDR3 is made up of 15 amino acids. CDR3 sequence reads: CASSMTSGLWETQYF. DNA of the CDR3: TGTGCCAGCAGTATGACTAGCGGCCTTTGGGAGACCCAGTACTTC.

The genes are TRBV27 and TRBJ2-3, with 7 positions matching TRBD1. This CDR3 is 14 amino acids long. V shed 7 bases and J 7 bases; nucleotides not matched to a gene: 11. Germline V gene sequence: CDR1 MNHEY, CDR2 SMNVEV (reference sequence). CDR3 in DNA: TGTGCCAGCACCGCTGTTACAGGGGCTAATACGCAGTATTTT. As protein: CASTAVTGANTQYF.

This chain uses TRBV11-2 with TRBJ1-1; possible D gene TRBD1, 5 bases. CDR1 SGHAT and CDR2 FQNNGV come from the germline V gene. V was shortened by 3 bases and J by 1 base, with 6 bases between the two germline ends. This CDR3 is 13 amino acids long. The CDR3, as DNA: TGTGCCAGCAGCTTTCAGGGGAACACTGAAGCTTTCTTT. Translated, it gives CASSFQGNTEAFF.

The chain combines TRBV19 with TRBJ2-3; 7 bases agree with TRBD1. The germline CDR1 and CDR2 sequences are LNHDA and SQIVND (reference sequence). Losses at the gene ends were 10 bases for V and 2 bases for J; bases not matched to a gene: 6. There are 13 residues in the CDR3. In DNA form, the CDR3 reads TGTGCCATTGGGGACAGACTCACAGATACGCAGTATTTT. Translated, it gives CAIGDRLTDTQYF.

V gene TRBV6-6 combines with J gene TRBJ1-5, with D possibly matching TRBD1 (5 bases). The CDR3 length is 15 residues. Looked up from germline, CDR1 is MNHNY and CDR2 is SVGAGI (reference sequence). Trimming pared 0 bases from V and 1 base from J, leaving 7 bases between. CDR3 amino acids: CASSYSGGSNQPQHF. The CDR3 DNA sequence: TGTGCCAGCAGTTACTCGGGGGGGAGCAATCAGCCCCAGCATTTT.

The rearrangement uses TRBV11-1 and TRBJ2-7, with no clear D. Germline V gene sequence: CDR1 SGHAT, CDR2 FQDESV (reference sequence). With 2 bases removed from V and 1 base from J, the gap between germline ends came to 9 bases. CDR3 length equals 14 residues. CDR3 in amino acids: CASSLNPGSYEQYF. CDR3 sequence (DNA): TGTGCCAGCAGCTTAAATCCAGGTTCCTACGAGCAGTACTTC.

V is TRBV29-1 and J is TRBJ2-1; the D gene is possibly TRBD2 (7 bases). The V end was cut by 6 bases, the J end by 5 bases, with 20 bases between. The CDR3 length is 15 residues. The germline V gene encodes CDR1 SQVTM and CDR2 ANQGSEA. The CDR3: CSVVPIGGGDNEQFF. The CDR3 coding sequence is TGCAGCGTCGTACCGATAGGGGGAGGGGACAATGAGCAGTTCTTC.

The chain carries TRBV29-1 and TRBJ2-1, with 12 bases fitting TRBD2. V lost 0 bases to trimming and J lost 6 bases; unmatched junction nucleotides: 3. Germline values: CDR1 SQVTM, CDR2 ANQGSEA. This CDR3 spans 15 amino acids. This CDR3 reads CSVEDGTSGFNEQFF. The CDR3 DNA reads TGCAGCGTTGAAGACGGGACTAGCGGGTTCAATGAGCAGTTCTTC.

The chain employs TRBV6-6 and TRBJ2-7; 7 bases are a match to TRBD1. J was trimmed by 4 bases and V by 4 bases; bases with no gene match: 7. The CDR3 runs 14 residues. Germline lookup yields CDR1 MNHNY and CDR2 SVGAGI (reference sequence). CDR3 coding DNA: TGTGCCAGCAGTTCCAGGACAGGTTTTTACGAGCAGTACTTC. Protein sequence: CASSSRTGFYEQYF.

This chain joins TRBV30 and TRBJ1-1; D may be TRBD1 (5 bases). The CDR3 covers 15 residues. Germline values: CDR1 GTSNPN, CDR2 SVGIG (reference sequence). V lost 0 bases, J lost 6 bases, and 17 bases lay in between. The CDR3 loop reads CAWSVLGGTGAEAFF. For the CDR3, the DNA is TGTGCCTGGAGTGTCCTAGGCGGGACGGGAGCTGAAGCTTTCTTT.